The 10 T cell receptor beta chains in this list originate from one sample, sequenced in a study of T cells in localized non-small cell lung cancer. Assay: immunoSEQ multiplex PCR; the TCRdb copy retains only in-frame clones and omits some. The repertoire holds roughly 38,000 clones, around 86% seen once, with around 6% in the top ten. The source material was peripheral blood mononuclear cells, sampled before any cancer treatment. These receptor sequences come from a male donor older than 55 with stage II lung adenocarcinoma.

This chain links TRBV10-1 with TRBJ2-1; D call uncertain. The germline V gene encodes CDR1 WNHNN and CDR2 SYGVQD (reference sequence). V shed 5 bases and J shed 2 bases, with 7 bases lying between them. There are 13 residues in the CDR3. CDR3: CASSREPYNEQFF. The CDR3 DNA is TGCGCCAGCAGTCGTGAGCCCTACAATGAGCAGTTCTTC.

V is TRBV12-5 and J is TRBJ1-5; 9 bases match TRBD1. The CDR3 extends over 16 amino acids. Germline CDR1 is LGHNT and CDR2 is FRNRAP. V shed 1 base and J 6 bases; nucleotides not matched to a gene: 7. CDR3 region: CASGLDRDRVSQPQHF. In DNA, the CDR3 is TGTGCTAGTGGTTTGGACCGGGACAGGGTGAGTCAGCCCCAGCATTTT.

The rearrangement uses TRBV6-6 and TRBJ1-2; D gene unclear. Per the germline V gene, CDR1 is MNHNY and CDR2 is SVGAGI (reference sequence). Trimming cost V 2 bases and J 0 bases, with 7 bases left between them. The CDR3 loop spans 14 amino acids. CDR3 loop: CASSYPESNYGYTF. As DNA, the CDR3 is TGTGCCAGCAGTTACCCCGAATCTAACTATGGCTACACCTTC.

The chain couples TRBV11-3 to TRBJ2-6, with D unclear. The ends were cut back, 5 bases at V and 2 bases at J, with 4 bases in the middle. The CDR3 has 13 amino acids. Looked up from germline, CDR1 is SGHNT and CDR2 is YENEEA. Written as DNA, the CDR3 is TGTGCCAGCAGCGCACCTGGGGCCAACGTCCTGACTTTC. It codes for CASSAPGANVLTF.

This chain joins TRBV5-1 and TRBJ2-5; TRBD1 agrees at 7 bases. Germline V gene data show CDR1 as SGHRS and CDR2 as YFSETQ. Germline trimming cut 7 bases from V and 1 base from J; bases unmatched to any gene: 7. The CDR3 totals 14 residues. CDR3 nucleotides: TGCGCCAGCGGACCGACAGGGTCCCAAGAGACCCAGTACTTC. Its protein is CASGPTGSQETQYF. Drawing the rest from reference TRBV5-1 and TRBJ2-5, the complete variable domain is KAGVTQTPRYLIKTRGQQVTLSCSPISGHRSVSWYQQTPGQGLQFLFEYFSETQRNKGNFPGRFSGRQFSNSRSEMNVSTLELGDSALYLCASGPTGSQETQYFGPGTRLLVL.

The rearrangement joins TRBV5-6 to TRBJ1-2; D not resolved. CDR3 length: 14 residues. Trimming took 1 base from V and 3 from J, leaving 10 bases between them. Germline V gene data show CDR1 as SGHDT and CDR2 as YYEEEE. CDR3 DNA: TGTGCCAGCAGCTTGAAAGGTCTTGACTATGGCTACACCTTC. Its translation is CASSLKGLDYGYTF.

This chain joins TRBV19 and TRBJ1-1, with D unresolved. V was clipped by 10 bases and J by 4 bases, with 13 bases between them. Germline assignment: CDR1 LNHDA and CDR2 SQIVND (reference sequence). The CDR3 spans 12 residues. The CDR3 DNA follows: TGTGCCACCACTGACCCAGTCACTGAAGCTTTCTTT. It codes for CATTDPVTEAFF. The entire variable domain, with the rest obtained from reference TRBV19 and TRBJ1-1, is as follows: DGGITQSPKYLFRKEGQNVTLSCEQNLNHDAMYWYRQDPGQGLRLIYYSQIVNDFQKGDIAEGYSVSREKKESFPLTVTSAQKNPTAFYLCATTDPVTEAFFGQGTRLTVV.

The chain links TRBV5-8 to TRBJ2-3; D is unclear. The V end lost 4 bases, the J end lost 1 base, and 16 bases lay between the germline ends. Germline loops: CDR1 SGHTS, CDR2 YDEGEE. The CDR3 runs 16 residues. DNA of the CDR3: TGTGCCAGCAGCCCCTGGGGAACTGGCGGCACAGATACGCAGTATTTT. Protein: CASSPWGTGGTDTQYF. Full variable domain (outside the CDR3, taken from reference TRBV5-8 and TRBJ2-3): EAGVTQSPTHLIKTRGQQATLRCSPISGHTSVYWYQQALGLGLQFLLWYDEGEERNRGNFPPRFSGRQFPNYSSELNVNALELEDSALYLCASSPWGTGGTDTQYFGPGTRLTVL.

The chain is built from TRBV19 and TRBJ2-1; the D gene is possibly TRBD2 (5 bases). Trimming took 6 bases from V and 8 from J, leaving 20 bases between them. The CDR3 is made up of 15 amino acids. Germline values: CDR1 LNHDA, CDR2 SQIVND (reference sequence). The CDR3 region is CASRLTMGMRDEQFF. CDR3 coding DNA: TGTGCCAGTAGGCTTACGATGGGGATGAGGGATGAGCAGTTCTTC. The whole variable domain, filled in from reference TRBV19 and TRBJ2-1, reads DGGITQSPKYLFRKEGQNVTLSCEQNLNHDAMYWYRQDPGQGLRLIYYSQIVNDFQKGDIAEGYSVSREKKESFPLTVTSAQKNPTAFYLCASRLTMGMRDEQFFGPGTRLTVL.

CDR3 DNA: TGCGCCAGCAGCCAAGAGGTGTCGGGGACTTACGAGCAGTACTTC. Amino acids: CASSQEVSGTYEQYF. The gene calls are TRBV4-1 and TRBJ2-7, with a tentative D call TRBD2 (6 bases). Trimming took off 0 bases at V and 4 bases at J, with 13 bases between the two ends. Germline V gives CDR1 MGHRA, CDR2 YSYEKL. CDR3 size: 15 residues.